The table lists the clone carrying this T cell receptor beta chain with a few counts. Its antigen is currently unknown. These data originate in a study of regulatory dendritic cells for organ transplantation. Allogeneic regulatory or mature dendritic cells were co-cultured for 5 days with CFSE-labeled sorted T cells at 1:10. Naive CD45RA+ and memory CD45RO+ CD4+ or CD8+ T cells were FACS-sorted. Clones were sequenced by immunoSEQ multiplex PCR, and TCRdb holds only the in-frame ones, with some missing. The sample records tens of thousands of clones, roughly 85% being singletons. Study-wide results and limits: Regulatory dendritic cells appeared to expand memory CD8+ clones less than mature ones. Considerable individual heterogeneity was seen in alloreactive memory CD8+ T cells.

Germline CDR1 reads WSHSY; CDR2 reads SAAADI. Trimming pared 3 bases from V and 6 bases from J, leaving 18 bases between. CDR3 length: 15 residues. The sample was naive CD4+ T cells from blood cultured with dendritic cells. Sample subset: CD45RA+ naive T cells. This TCR came from a human donor in good health. This sequence joins TRBV10-2 and TRBJ2-7, with D perhaps being TRBD1 or TRBD2 (5 bases each). CDR3 residues: CASSDVVMWGTEQYF. CDR3 nucleotides: TGCGCCAGCAGTGATGTTGTAATGTGGGGGACCGAGCAGTACTTC.